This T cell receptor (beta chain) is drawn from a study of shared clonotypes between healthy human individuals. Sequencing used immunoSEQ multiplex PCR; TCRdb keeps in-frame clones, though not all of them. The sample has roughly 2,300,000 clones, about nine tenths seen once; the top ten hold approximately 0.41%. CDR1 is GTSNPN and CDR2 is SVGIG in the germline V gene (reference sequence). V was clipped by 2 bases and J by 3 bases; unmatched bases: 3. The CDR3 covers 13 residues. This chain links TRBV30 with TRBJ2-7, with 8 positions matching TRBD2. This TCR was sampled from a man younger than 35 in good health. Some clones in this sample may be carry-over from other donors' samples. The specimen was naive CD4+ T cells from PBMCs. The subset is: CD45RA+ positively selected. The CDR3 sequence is CAWSWLAGYEQYF. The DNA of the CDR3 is TGTGCCTGGAGTTGGCTAGCGGGCTACGAGCAGTACTTC.